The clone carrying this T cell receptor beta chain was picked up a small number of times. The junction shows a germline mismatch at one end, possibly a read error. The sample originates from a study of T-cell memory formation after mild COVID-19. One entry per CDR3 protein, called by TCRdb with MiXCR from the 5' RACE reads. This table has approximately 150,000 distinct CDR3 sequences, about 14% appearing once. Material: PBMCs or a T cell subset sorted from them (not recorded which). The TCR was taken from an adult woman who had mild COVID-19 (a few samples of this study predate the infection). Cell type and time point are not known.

The CDR3 region is CASSDGGTSGSSKWLF. CDR3 bases: TGTGCCAGCAGTGATGGGGGAACTAGCGGGAGCTCCAAATGGCTCTTC. The rearrangement joins TRBV6-4 to TRBJ2-1, with 11 bases lining up with TRBD2. The germline CDR1 and CDR2 sequences are MRHNA and SNTAGT. CDR3 length: 16 residues.